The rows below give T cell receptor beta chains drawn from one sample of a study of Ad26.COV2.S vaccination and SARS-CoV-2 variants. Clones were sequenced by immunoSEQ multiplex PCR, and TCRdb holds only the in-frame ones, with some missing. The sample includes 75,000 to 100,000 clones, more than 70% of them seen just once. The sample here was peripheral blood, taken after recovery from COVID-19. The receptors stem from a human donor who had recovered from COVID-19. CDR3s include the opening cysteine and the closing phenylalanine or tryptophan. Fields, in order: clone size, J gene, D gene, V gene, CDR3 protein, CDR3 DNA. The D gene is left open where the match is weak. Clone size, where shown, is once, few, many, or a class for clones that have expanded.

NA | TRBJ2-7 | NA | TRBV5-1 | CASSFRDNSYEQYF | TGCGCCAGCAGCTTCCGGGACAATTCCTACGAGCAGTACTTC
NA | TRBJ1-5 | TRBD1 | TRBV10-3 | CAINQQGARQPQHF | TGTGCCATCAATCAACAGGGGGCACGTCAGCCCCAGCATTTT
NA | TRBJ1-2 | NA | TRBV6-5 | CASSPNGANGYTF | TGTGCCAGCAGTCCCAACGGGGCGAATGGCTACACCTTC
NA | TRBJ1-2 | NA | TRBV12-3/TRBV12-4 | CASSVDTNYGYTF | TGTGCCAGCAGTGTGGACACTAACTATGGCTACACCTTC
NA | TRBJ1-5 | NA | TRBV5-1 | CASSLDVGNQPQHF | TGCGCCAGCAGCTTGGATGTAGGCAATCAGCCCCAGCATTTT
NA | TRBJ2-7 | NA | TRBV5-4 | CASSLYLGGSYEQYF | TGTGCCAGCAGCTTGTATCTAGGGGGTTCCTACGAGCAGTACTTC
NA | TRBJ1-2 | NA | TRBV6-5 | CASTSSYGYTF | TGTGCCAGCACTAGCTCCTATGGCTACACCTTC
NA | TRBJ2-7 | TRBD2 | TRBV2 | CASRPGTSGSYEQYF | TGTGCCAGCAGGCCCGGGACTAGCGGGAGCTACGAGCAGTACTTC
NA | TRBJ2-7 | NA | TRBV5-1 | CASSGGYEQYF | TGCGCCAGCAGCGGAGGATACGAGCAGTACTTC
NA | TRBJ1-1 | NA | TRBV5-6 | CASSLGPDMHTEAFF | TGTGCCAGCAGCTTGGGTCCTGACATGCACACTGAAGCTTTCTTT
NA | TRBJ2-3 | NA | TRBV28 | CASSPRGRRNRDTQYF | TGTGCCAGCAGCCCCCGGGGGAGGAGAAATCGAGATACGCAGTATTTT
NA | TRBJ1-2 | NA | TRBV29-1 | CSGLDGTNNYGYTF | TGCAGCGGTCTAGACGGCACGAATAACTATGGCTACACCTTC
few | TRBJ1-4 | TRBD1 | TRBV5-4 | CASSRSDRVGEKLFF | TGTGCCAGCAGCCGTTCCGACAGGGTAGGCGAAAAACTGTTTTTT
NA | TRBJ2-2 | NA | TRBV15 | CATSGPEVKGQWAENTGELFF | TGTGCCACCAGCGGGCCGGAGGTCAAGGGACAATGGGCGGAGAACACCGGGGAGCTGTTTTTT
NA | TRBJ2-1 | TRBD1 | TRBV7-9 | CASSSGTGANNEQFF | TGTGCCAGCAGCTCTGGGACAGGGGCGAACAATGAGCAGTTCTTC
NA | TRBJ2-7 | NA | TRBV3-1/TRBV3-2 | CASSQSTYEQYF | TGTGCCAGCAGCCAATCGACCTACGAGCAGTACTTC
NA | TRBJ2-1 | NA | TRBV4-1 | CASSQGLSNEQFF | TGCGCCAGCAGCCAAGGTCTCAGCAATGAGCAGTTCTTC
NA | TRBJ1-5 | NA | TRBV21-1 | CASSKLGQPQHF | TGTGCCAGCAGCAAACTGGGTCAGCCCCAGCATTTT
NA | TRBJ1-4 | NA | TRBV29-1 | CSVAGTGNEKLFF | TGCAGCGTTGCGGGGACTGGGAATGAAAAACTGTTTTTT
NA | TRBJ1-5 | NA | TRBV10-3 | CAISENNQPQHF | TGTGCCATCAGTGAGAACAATCAGCCCCAGCATTTT
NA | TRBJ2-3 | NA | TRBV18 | CASSPQGTAPDTQYF | TGTGCCAGCTCACCACAGGGGACTGCCCCAGATACGCAGTATTTT
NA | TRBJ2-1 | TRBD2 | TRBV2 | CASKREGQIQEQFF | TGTGCCAGCAAGCGGGAGGGCCAAATCCAGGAGCAGTTCTTC
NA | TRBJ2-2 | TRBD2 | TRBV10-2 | CASRDRLAGGNTGELFF | TGCGCCAGCAGGGACCGACTAGCGGGGGGCAACACCGGGGAGCTGTTTTTT
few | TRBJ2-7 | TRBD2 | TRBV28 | CASSFLSGRAGEQYF | TGTGCCAGCAGTTTTCTTAGCGGGAGGGCGGGGGAGCAGTACTTC
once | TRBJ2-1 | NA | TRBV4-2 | CASSQESWEEQFF | TGTGCCAGCAGCCAAGAATCGTGGGAGGAGCAGTTCTTC
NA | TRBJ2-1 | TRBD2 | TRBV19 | CASRPTSGSRNEQFF | TGTGCCAGTAGACCTACTAGCGGGAGTAGAAATGAGCAGTTCTTC
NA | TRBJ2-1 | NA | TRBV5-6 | CASSLLIATYNEQFF | TGTGCCAGCAGCTTGCTAATAGCGACCTACAATGAGCAGTTCTTC
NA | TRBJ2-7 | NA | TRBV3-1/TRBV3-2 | CASSQGDAYEQYF | TGTGCCAGCAGCCAAGGGGACGCCTACGAGCAGTACTTC